The clone carrying this T cell receptor beta chain was counted a single time. This record comes from a study of blood T cell repertoires in COVID-19. CDR1 LGHDT and CDR2 YNNKEL come from the germline V gene (reference sequence). This CDR3 has 16 amino acids. The V segment lost 0 bases and the J segment 5 bases; nucleotides outside the gene matches: 8. Methods used by the authors: Nucleated cell counts were estimated from reference gene primer amplification. The protocol was immunoSEQ multiplex PCR, while the TCRdb copy is restricted to in-frame clones and leaves out a portion. V, J and clone size derive from that table, while D and trimming were established from the DNA sequence. Of around 25,000 clones listed, 89% are singletons.

The chain joins TRBV3-1 (or the pseudogene TRBV3-2) to TRBJ2-7; 9 bases match TRBD2. The sample was peripheral blood. The clonotype originates from a woman between 65 and 79 years old with active COVID-19. CDR3: CASSQDWSSGVNEQYF. The DNA for the CDR3 is TGTGCCAGCAGCCAAGATTGGTCTAGCGGGGTTAACGAGCAGTACTTC.